This T cell receptor beta chain comes out of a study of graft-versus-host responses after intestinal transplantation. In the study overall: Grafts were multivisceral, liver-intestinal, or isolated intestinal. Every recipient had anti-thymocyte globulin induction and around three years of tacrolimus plus steroids.

Measured with immunoSEQ multiplex PCR; TCRdb has only the in-frame clones, and not every one. The table shows around 38,000 clones, with roughly four fifths occurring only once. V was shortened by 9 bases and J by 5 bases, with 16 bases between the two germline ends. The CDR3 covers 13 residues. Study outcomes and limitations: Declining HvG levels early post-transplant were linked to peak circulating GvH clone levels. GvH clones turned up in recipient marrow; some had shown up first in ileum or blood.

With respect to this clone: Its target is not known.

V is TRBV23-1 and J is TRBJ2-5, with TRBD2 as a possible D gene (7 bases). TRBV23-1 is identified as an open reading frame with a role that is uncertain. This sequence originates from a human patient who received an intestinal transplant, so some T cells may come from the graft donor. Specimen: PBMCs, collected roughly 34 months after transplant. CDR3 coding DNA: TGCGCCAGGCCGAGGGGGGGGATCGAGACCCAGTACTTC. Translating gives CARPRGGIETQYF.